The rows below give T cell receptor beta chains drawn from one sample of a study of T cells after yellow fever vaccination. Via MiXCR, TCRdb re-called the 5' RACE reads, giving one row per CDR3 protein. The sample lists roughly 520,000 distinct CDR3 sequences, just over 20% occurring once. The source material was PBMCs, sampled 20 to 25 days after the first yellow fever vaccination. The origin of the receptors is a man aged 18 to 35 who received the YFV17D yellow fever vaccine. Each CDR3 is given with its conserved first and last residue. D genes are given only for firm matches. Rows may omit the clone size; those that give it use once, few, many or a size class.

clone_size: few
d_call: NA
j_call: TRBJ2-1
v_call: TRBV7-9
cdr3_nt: TGTGCCAGCAGCATAAGCGTGGGGCCCTACAATGAGCAGTTCTTC
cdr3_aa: CASSISVGPYNEQFF

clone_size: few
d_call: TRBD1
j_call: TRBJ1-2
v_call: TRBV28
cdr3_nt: TGTGCCACCTCGACAGGGGGCTTATTGACCTATGGCTACACCTTC
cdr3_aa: CATSTGGLLTYGYTF

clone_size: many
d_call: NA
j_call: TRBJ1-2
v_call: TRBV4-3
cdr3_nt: TGCGCCAGCAGCCAAGGAACAGGTCCGGGTGGCTACACCTTC
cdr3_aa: CASSQGTGPGGYTF

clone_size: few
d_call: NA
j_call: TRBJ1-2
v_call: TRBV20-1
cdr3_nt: TGCAGCCTAGCCAGATCTGGCTATGGCTACACCTTC
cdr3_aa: CSLARSGYGYTF

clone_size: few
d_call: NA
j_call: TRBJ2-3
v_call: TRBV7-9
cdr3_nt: TGTGCCAGCAGCTCCCACGAGGCTGATACGCAGTATTTT
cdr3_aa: CASSSHEADTQYF

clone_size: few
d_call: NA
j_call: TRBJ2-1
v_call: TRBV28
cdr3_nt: TGTGCCAGCAGTTTTCTTAGTTACAATGAGCAGTTCTTC
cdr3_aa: CASSFLSYNEQFF

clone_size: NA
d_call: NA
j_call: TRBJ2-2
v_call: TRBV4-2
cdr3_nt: TGTGCCAGCAGCCAAGGGCCGGGCGGGACCGGGGAGCTGTTTTTT
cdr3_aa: CASSQGPGGTGELFF

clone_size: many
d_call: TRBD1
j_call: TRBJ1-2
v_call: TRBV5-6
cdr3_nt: TGTGCCAGCAGATCCTGGACAGGGATGGGGTATGGCTACACCTTC
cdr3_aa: CASRSWTGMGYGYTF

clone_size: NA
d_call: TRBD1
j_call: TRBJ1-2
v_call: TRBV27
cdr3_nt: TGTGCCAGCAGTCCCGGGACAGGTTTCCTCTATGGCTACACCTTC
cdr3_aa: CASSPGTGFLYGYTF

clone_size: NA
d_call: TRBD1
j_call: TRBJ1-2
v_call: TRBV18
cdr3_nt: TGTGCCAGCTCCCCAGGGGGCGCGAGCTATGGCTACACCTTC
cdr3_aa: CASSPGGASYGYTF

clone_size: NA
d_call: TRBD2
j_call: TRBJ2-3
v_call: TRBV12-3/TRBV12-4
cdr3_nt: TGTGCCAGCAGGTCCCCTAGCGGGGGACCTAGCACAGATACGCAGTATTTT
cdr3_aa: CASRSPSGGPSTDTQYF

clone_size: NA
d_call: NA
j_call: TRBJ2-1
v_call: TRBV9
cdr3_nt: TGTGCCAGCAGCGTAGTAGGCGGGACCTACAATGAGCAGTTCTTC
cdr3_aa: CASSVVGGTYNEQFF

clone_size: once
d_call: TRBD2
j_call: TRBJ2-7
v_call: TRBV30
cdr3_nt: TGTGCCTGGAGTGCGGGACTAAGTCTCTACGAGCAGTACTTC
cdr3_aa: CAWSAGLSLYEQYF

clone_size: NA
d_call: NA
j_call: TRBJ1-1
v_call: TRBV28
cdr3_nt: TGTGCCAGCGGGTTCAGAGATAAAGCTTTCTTT
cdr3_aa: CASGFRDKAFF

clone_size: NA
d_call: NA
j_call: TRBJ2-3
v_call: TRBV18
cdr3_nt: TGTGCCAGCTCACCGTCGGAGAGGTCGCAGTATTTT
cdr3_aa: CASSPSERSQYF

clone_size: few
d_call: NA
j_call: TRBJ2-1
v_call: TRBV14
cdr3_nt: TGTGCCAGCAGCCCCCAGGGACGAAGATACAATGAGCAGTTCTTC
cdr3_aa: CASSPQGRRYNEQFF

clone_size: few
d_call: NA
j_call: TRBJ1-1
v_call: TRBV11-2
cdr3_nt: TGTGCCAGCAGTGCCATCGGTAGGGGCCGGAACACTGAAGCTTTCTTT
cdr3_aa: CASSAIGRGRNTEAFF

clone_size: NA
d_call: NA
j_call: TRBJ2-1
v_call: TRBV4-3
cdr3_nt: TGCGCCAGCAGCCAAGATCATGCGACATACAATGAGCAGTTCTTC
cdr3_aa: CASSQDHATYNEQFF

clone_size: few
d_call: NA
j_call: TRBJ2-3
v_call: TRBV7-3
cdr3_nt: TGTGCCAGCAGCCCTGGCGTACTGTCGTCGAGCACAGATACGCAGTATTTT
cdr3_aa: CASSPGVLSSSTDTQYF

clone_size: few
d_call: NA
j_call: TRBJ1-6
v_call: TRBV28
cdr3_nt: TGTGCCAGCAGTTCCGGACAGAATAATTCACCCCTCCACTTT
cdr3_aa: CASSSGQNNSPLHF

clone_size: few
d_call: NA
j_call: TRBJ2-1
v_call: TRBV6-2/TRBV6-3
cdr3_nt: TGTGCCAGCAACATAAACAGGGCTGAGCAGTTCTTC
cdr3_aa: CASNINRAEQFF

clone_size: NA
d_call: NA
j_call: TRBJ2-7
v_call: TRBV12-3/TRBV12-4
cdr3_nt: TGTGCCAGCAGTACAACAGGCGTCGAGCAGTACTTC
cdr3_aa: CASSTTGVEQYF

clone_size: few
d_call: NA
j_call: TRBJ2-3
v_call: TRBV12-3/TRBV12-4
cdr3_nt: TGTGCCAGCAGTTCAGAGGCAGATACGCAGTATTTT
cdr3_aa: CASSSEADTQYF

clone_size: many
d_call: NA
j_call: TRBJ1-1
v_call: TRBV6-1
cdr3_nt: TGTGCCAGCAGTGAAAACGGACAGACTGAAGCTTTCTTT
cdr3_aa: CASSENGQTEAFF

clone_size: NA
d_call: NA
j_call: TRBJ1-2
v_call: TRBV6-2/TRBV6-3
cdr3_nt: TGTGCCAGCAGTACACGAAACGCCCCGGGACGTCGCCGAAACTATGGCTACACCTTC
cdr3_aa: CASSTRNAPGRRRNYGYTF

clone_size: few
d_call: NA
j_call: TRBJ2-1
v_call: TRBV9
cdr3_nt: TGTGCCAGCAGCGTTCAGGGGGGGGCCCGCAATGAGCAGTTCTTC
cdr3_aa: CASSVQGGARNEQFF

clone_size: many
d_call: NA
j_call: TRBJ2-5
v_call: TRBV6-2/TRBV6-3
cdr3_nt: TGTGCCAGCAGTCAGGGAGGAGGAGAGACCCAGTACTTC
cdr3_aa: CASSQGGGETQYF

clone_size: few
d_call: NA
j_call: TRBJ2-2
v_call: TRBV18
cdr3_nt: TGTGCCAGCTCACGCTCAACTAACACCGGGGAGCTGTTTTTT
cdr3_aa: CASSRSTNTGELFF

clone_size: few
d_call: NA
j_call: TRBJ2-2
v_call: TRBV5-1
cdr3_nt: TGCGCCAGCAGCTTCGGACAGACCGGGGAGCTGTTTTTT
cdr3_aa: CASSFGQTGELFF

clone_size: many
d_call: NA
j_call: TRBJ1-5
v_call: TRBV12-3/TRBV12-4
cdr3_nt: TGTGCCAGCGGAGTCGGCGCCAGCAATCAGCCCCAGCATTTT
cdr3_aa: CASGVGASNQPQHF

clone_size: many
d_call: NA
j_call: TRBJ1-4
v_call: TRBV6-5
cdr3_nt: TGTGCCAGCAGTTACCGCTTTAATGGTTTTAATGAAAACCTGTTTTTT
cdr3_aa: CASSYRFNGFNENLFF

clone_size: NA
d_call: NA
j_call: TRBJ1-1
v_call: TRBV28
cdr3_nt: TGTGCCAGCACTCCTGGGGGGCGACCCCTTGAAGCTTTCTTT
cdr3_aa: CASTPGGRPLEAFF

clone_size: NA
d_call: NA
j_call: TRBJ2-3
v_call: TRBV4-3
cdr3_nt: TGCGCCAGCAGCCAAGGACCGCTACCGGGCACAGATACGCAGTATTTT
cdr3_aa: CASSQGPLPGTDTQYF

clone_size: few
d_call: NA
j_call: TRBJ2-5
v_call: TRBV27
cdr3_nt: TGTGCCAGCAGTTCCGGGCCGCTCAACGGTGAGACCCAGTACTTC
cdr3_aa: CASSSGPLNGETQYF

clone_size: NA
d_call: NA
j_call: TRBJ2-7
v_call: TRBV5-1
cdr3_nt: TGCGCCAGCAGTGAGGATCCCCTTTGGGAGCAGTACTTC
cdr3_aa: CASSEDPLWEQYF

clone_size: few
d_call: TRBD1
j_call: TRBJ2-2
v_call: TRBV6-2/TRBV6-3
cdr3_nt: TGTGCCAGCAGTTACTCGATGGGGGACAGGGGGAATAAGGCCGGGGAGCTGTTTTTT
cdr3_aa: CASSYSMGDRGNKAGELFF

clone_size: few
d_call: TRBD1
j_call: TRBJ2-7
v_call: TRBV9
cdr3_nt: TGTGCCAGCAGCGGGACAGGGGGGAACGAGCAGTACTTC
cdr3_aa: CASSGTGGNEQYF